The 22 T cell receptor beta chains below were found in one sample sequenced in a study of blood T cell repertoires in COVID-19 (dated by TCRdb to the early 2020s). The protocol used for the library was the immunoSEQ multiplex PCR assay. TCRdb provides this immuneACCESS table in a form limited to in-frame rearrangements. Some clones are lacking; in checked studies, under half of them reflect an unresolved V gene, and why the rest are absent is not known. Recorded for this sample are about 200,000 clones; about 88% of them occurred a single time. Clones ranked in the top ten supply about 5% of the sample. The sample consisted of peripheral blood. The receptors were sampled from a middle-aged woman with acute or convalescent COVID-19.

This chain uses TRBV5-1 with TRBJ2-1; 9 bases are shared with TRBD1. The germline CDR1 and CDR2 sequences are SGHRS and YFSETQ. This CDR3 spans 15 amino acids. The trim removed 5 bases at V and 8 bases at J, leaving 11 bases unmatched. The CDR3 DNA follows: TGCGCCAGCAGGGTAGGGACAGGGAGATTCTATGAGCAGTTCTTC. Translated, it gives CASRVGTGRFYEQFF.

The CDR3 protein is CAWSPDNYGYTF. Here the CDR3 DNA reads TGTGCCTGGAGTCCAGATAACTATGGCTACACCTTC. The rearrangement uses TRBV30 and TRBJ1-2; D ambiguous. Per the germline V gene, CDR1 is GTSNPN and CDR2 is SVGIG (reference sequence). V gave up 2 bases and J gave up 1 base, with 5 bases separating them. This CDR3 region has 12 residues.

J is TRBJ2-5 and V is TRBV5-1, with D tentatively TRBD1 (6 bases). This CDR3 is built from 13 residues. Trimming took 4 bases from V and 7 from J, leaving 14 bases between them. Per the germline V gene, CDR1 is SGHRS and CDR2 is YFSETQ. The CDR3 nucleotides read TGCGCCAGCAGCCTGGACAGTTCTGGGACCCAGTACTTC. Protein product: CASSLDSSGTQYF.

This clone was detected a few times. V gene TRBV2 combines with J gene TRBJ1-1; D is perhaps TRBD1 (5 bases). Germline V gives CDR1 SNHLY, CDR2 FYNNEI. CDR3 length: 18 amino acids. Trimming left V 2 bases short and J 4 bases short, with 23 bases between. The DNA for the CDR3 is TGTGCCAGCAGTGAAAAGGGGACTTGGATAAACCCCCTCACTGAAGCTTTCTTT. Amino acid sequence: CASSEKGTWINPLTEAFF. The full variable domain, completed using reference TRBV2 and TRBJ1-1, is EPEVTQTPSHQVTQMGQEVILRCVPISNHLYFYWYRQILGQKVEFLVSFYNNEISEKSEIFDDQFSVERPDGSNFTLKIRSTKLEDSAMYFCASSEKGTWINPLTEAFFGQGTRLTVV.

The V call is TRBV18, the J call TRBJ2-3, with 9 nucleotides matching TRBD2. CDR1 is KGHSH, CDR2 LQKENI, per germline. Trimming cost V 4 bases and J 3 bases; bases outside gene matches: 8. The CDR3 loop spans 16 amino acids. The CDR3, as DNA: TGTGCCAGCTCACGCTCAGCGGGGGGTTCGACAGATACGCAGTATTTT. It specifies CASSRSAGGSTDTQYF. The entire variable domain, with the rest obtained from reference TRBV18 and TRBJ2-3, is as follows: NAGVMQNPRHLVRRRGQEARLRCSPMKGHSHVYWYRQLPEEGLKFMVYLQKENIIDESGMPKERFSAEFPKEGPSILRIQQVVRGDSAAYFCASSRSAGGSTDTQYFGPGTRLTVL.

The rearrangement joins TRBV9 to TRBJ1-2; TRBD1 matches 9 bases. The CDR3 is 16 residues long. CDR1 SGDLS and CDR2 YYNGEE come from the germline V gene. J lost 4 bases, V lost 4 bases, and 11 bases had no gene match. CDR3 in DNA: TGTGCCAGCAGCCGGCCCGGGACAGGGCTCTTCTATGGCTACACCTTC. Its translation is CASSRPGTGLFYGYTF.

The rearrangement joins TRBV21-1 to TRBJ2-7; no DNA check was done on the table's D call, TRBD1. TRBV21-1 counts as a pseudogene. There are 16 residues in the CDR3. The CDR3 region is CASTEEGRTDSYEQYV. The CDR3 DNA follows: TGTGCCAGCACCGAAGAGGGACGGACAGACTCTTACGAGCAGTACGTC.

J is TRBJ1-2 and V is TRBV27, with TRBD1 matching over 9 bases. V lost 3 bases, J lost 8 bases, and 10 bases stayed unmatched. Germline V gene lookup returns CDR1 MNHEY and CDR2 SMNVEV (reference sequence). This CDR3 spans 15 amino acids. CDR3 loop: CASSLGDRDSEGYTF. CDR3 coding DNA: TGTGCCAGCAGTTTGGGGGACAGGGATTCTGAGGGCTACACCTTC.

The J gene is TRBJ2-1, the V gene TRBV5-6; 10 bases are a match to TRBD1. In germline, CDR1 is SGHDT, CDR2 YYEEEE. There are 15 residues in the CDR3. J was trimmed by 5 bases and V by 4 bases; bases with no gene match: 6. The CDR3 spells CASSPRDRGDNEQFF. For the CDR3, the DNA is TGTGCCAGCAGCCCGAGGGACAGGGGCGACAATGAGCAGTTCTTC.

This clone was counted a few times. The chain employs TRBV7-2 and TRBJ2-6; D may be TRBD1 (6 bases). CDR1 SGHTA and CDR2 FQGNSA come from the germline V gene. This CDR3 contains 14 residues. Trimming left V 3 bases short and J 7 bases short, with 10 bases between. The CDR3 DNA reads TGTGCCAGCAGCTTCTGGACAGAAGCCAACGTCCTGACTTTC. Protein: CASSFWTEANVLTF.

J is TRBJ2-1 and V is TRBV2; possibly TRBD1 for D (6 bases). Germline V CDR1 and CDR2: SNHLY, FYNNEI. The CDR3 has 15 residues. V was clipped by 3 bases and J by 0 bases, with 9 bases between them. The CDR3, as DNA: TGTGCCAGCAGTGAGGACAGATACTCCTACAATGAGCAGTTCTTC. It codes for CASSEDRYSYNEQFF.

This chain links TRBV12-3 or TRBV12-4 with TRBJ2-1, with D perhaps matching TRBD2 (5 bases). V was pared by 3 bases and J by 7 bases, with 7 bases between. CDR3 length: 12 residues. The CDR3 DNA follows: TGTGCCAGCAGTTTTGGAGGAAATGAGCAGTTCTTC. It yields the protein CASSFGGNEQFF.

The chain links TRBV5-5 to TRBJ2-7; 7 bases map to TRBD2. Losses at the gene ends were 4 bases for V and 6 bases for J; bases not matched to a gene: 7. CDR1 and CDR2 (germline): SGHKS, YYEKEE (reference sequence). This CDR3 is built from 13 residues. The CDR3 DNA is TGTGCCAGCAGCCCTGGCGGGGGTGGCGAGCAGTACGTC. It codes for CASSPGGGGEQYV.

This chain joins TRBV7-2 and TRBJ2-5; D is possibly TRBD2 (6 bases). The germline V gene encodes CDR1 SGHTA and CDR2 FQGNSA. The V end lost 5 bases, the J end lost 5 bases, and 18 bases lay between the germline ends. The CDR3 covers 15 residues. DNA of the CDR3: TGTGCCAGCAGCCCACCGATTCGGGGGACGGAGACCCAGTACTTC. Amino acid sequence: CASSPPIRGTETQYF.

J is TRBJ1-4 and V is TRBV28; tentative D call: TRBD1 (5 bases). The CDR3 covers 15 residues. CDR1 is MDHEN and CDR2 is SYDVKM in the germline V gene. The ends were cut back, 5 bases at V and 2 bases at J, with 12 bases in the middle. CDR3 amino acids: CASSPRQLTNEKLFF. CDR3 DNA sequence: TGTGCCAGCAGTCCGAGACAGCTTACTAATGAAAAACTGTTTTTT.

The J gene is TRBJ1-5, the V gene TRBV19; 10 bases agree with TRBD1. Germline-derived CDR1 and CDR2 are LNHDA and SQIVND (reference sequence). J lost 2 bases, V lost 6 bases, and 10 bases had no gene match. The CDR3 is 17 amino acids. The CDR3 DNA is TGTGCCAGTAGCGGGAGACAGGGGGCGGGCGGCAATCAGCCCCAGCATTTT. It encodes CASSGRQGAGGNQPQHF.

The chain combines TRBV6-5 with TRBJ1-6; 7 bases line up with TRBD1. From germline, CDR1 is MNHEY and CDR2 SVGAGI. V trimming: 10 bases; J trimming: 4 bases; junction bases outside the gene matches: 7. The CDR3 sequence is 14 residues long. CDR3 sequence: CATLQGTYNSPLHF. CDR3 in DNA: TGTGCCACCTTACAGGGGACGTATAATTCACCCCTCCACTTT.

A single count supports this clone. This chain uses TRBV6-5 with TRBJ1-6; 8 nucleotides line up with TRBD1. CDR3 size: 16 residues. V was clipped by 0 bases and J by 7 bases; unmatched bases: 5. Germline lookup yields CDR1 MNHEY and CDR2 SVGAGI. CDR3 sequence (DNA): TGTGCCAGCAGTTACTCGATGACAGGGGACAATTCACCCCTCCACTTT. Its protein is CASSYSMTGDNSPLHF.

This chain uses TRBV6-5 with TRBJ1-2, with D perhaps matching TRBD1 (5 bases). V was shortened by 6 bases and J by 3 bases, with 14 bases between the two germline ends. There are 14 residues in the CDR3. CDR1 and CDR2 (germline): MNHEY, SVGAGI. In DNA, the CDR3 is TGTGCCAGCAGCAAACGACAGTCAGACTATGGCTACACCTTC. Residues: CASSKRQSDYGYTF.

V gene TRBV5-1 combines with J gene TRBJ1-1; D uncertain. Trimming took 2 bases from V and 4 from J, leaving 9 bases between them. Germline CDR1 and CDR2: SGHRS and YFSETQ. This CDR3 region has 13 residues. The CDR3: CASSLAAGTEAFF. The CDR3 DNA reads as TGCGCCAGCAGCTTAGCTGCGGGCACTGAAGCTTTCTTT.

This clone was counted once. V gene TRBV27 combines with J gene TRBJ1-2; possible D gene TRBD1, 5 bases. Germline V gene lookup returns CDR1 MNHEY and CDR2 SMNVEV (reference sequence). The CDR3 spans 15 residues. Deletions cut 4 bases from V and 4 bases from J, with 16 bases between. CDR3 residues: CASSSGVLGPYGYTF. The CDR3 DNA reads as TGTGCCAGCAGTTCGGGGGTGCTGGGGCCCTATGGCTACACCTTC.

The chain employs TRBV4-1 and TRBJ1-2, with D possibly matching TRBD1 (5 bases). The CDR3 loop spans 13 amino acids. V was pared by 7 bases and J by 7 bases, with 16 bases between. CDR1 is MGHRA and CDR2 is YSYEKL in the germline V gene. The CDR3, as DNA: TGCGCCAGCACCTCTCCGGGGGGGTTTGGCTACACCTTC. This sequence encodes CASTSPGGFGYTF.